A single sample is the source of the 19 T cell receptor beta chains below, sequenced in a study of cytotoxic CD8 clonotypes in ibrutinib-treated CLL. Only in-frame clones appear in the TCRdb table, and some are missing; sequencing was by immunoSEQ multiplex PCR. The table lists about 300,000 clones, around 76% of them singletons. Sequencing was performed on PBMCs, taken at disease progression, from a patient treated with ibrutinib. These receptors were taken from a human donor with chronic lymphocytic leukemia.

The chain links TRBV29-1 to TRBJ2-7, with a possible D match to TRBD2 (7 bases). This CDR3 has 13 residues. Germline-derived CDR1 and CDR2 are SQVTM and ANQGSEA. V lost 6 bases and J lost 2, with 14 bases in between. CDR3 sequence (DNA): TGCAGCGTCCTAGGGGGGGGAACCTACGAGCAGTACTTC. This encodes CSVLGGGTYEQYF.

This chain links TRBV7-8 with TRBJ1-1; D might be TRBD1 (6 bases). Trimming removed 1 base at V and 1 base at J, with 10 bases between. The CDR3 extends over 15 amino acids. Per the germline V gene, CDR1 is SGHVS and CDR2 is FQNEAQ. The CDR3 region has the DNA TGTGCCAGCAGCTTAGGAACAGGGTCGAACACTGAAGCTTTCTTT. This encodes CASSLGTGSNTEAFF.

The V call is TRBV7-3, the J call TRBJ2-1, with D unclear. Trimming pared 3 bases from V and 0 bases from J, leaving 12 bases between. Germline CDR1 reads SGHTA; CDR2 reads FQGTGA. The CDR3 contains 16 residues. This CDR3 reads CASSLARTPSYNEQFF. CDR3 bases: TGTGCCAGCAGCTTGGCTCGAACACCCTCCTACAATGAGCAGTTCTTC. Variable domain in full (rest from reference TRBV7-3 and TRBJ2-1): GAGVSQTPSNKVTEKGKYVELRCDPISGHTALYWYRQSLGQGPEFLIYFQGTGAADDSGLPNDRFFAVRPEGSVSTLKIQRTERGDSAVYLCASSLARTPSYNEQFFGPGTRLTVL.

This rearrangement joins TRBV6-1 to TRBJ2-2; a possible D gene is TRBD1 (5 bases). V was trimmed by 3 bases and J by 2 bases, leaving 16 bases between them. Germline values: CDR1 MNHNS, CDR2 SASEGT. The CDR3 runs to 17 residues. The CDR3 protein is CASSDLDSLINTGELFF. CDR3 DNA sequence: TGTGCCAGCAGTGACCTCGACAGTCTGATCAACACCGGGGAGCTGTTTTTT.

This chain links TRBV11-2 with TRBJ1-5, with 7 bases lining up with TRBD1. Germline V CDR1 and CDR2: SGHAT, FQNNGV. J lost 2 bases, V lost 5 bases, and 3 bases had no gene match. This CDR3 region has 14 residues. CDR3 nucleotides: TGTGCCAGCAGCCGAGACAGGGGCAATCAGCCCCAGCATTTT. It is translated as CASSRDRGNQPQHF.

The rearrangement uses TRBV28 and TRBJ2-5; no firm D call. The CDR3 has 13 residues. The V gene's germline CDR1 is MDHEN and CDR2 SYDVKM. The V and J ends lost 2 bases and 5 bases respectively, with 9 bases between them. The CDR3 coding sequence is TGTGCCAGCAGTTTAATCAGGCGGGAGACCCAGTACTTC. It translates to CASSLIRRETQYF.

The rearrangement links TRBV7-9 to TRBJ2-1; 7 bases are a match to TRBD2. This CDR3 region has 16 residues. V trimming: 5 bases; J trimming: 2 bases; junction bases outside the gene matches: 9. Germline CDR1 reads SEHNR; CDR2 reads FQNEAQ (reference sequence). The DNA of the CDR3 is TGTGCCAGCAGCGCGCCGACGGCGGGAGCCTACAATGAGCAGTTCTTC. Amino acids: CASSAPTAGAYNEQFF.

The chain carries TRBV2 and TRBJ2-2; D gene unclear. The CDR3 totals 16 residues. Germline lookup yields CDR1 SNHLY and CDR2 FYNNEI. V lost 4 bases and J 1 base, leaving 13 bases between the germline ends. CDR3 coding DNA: TGTGCCAGCAGTGGACTCTTACTCGGGAACACCGGGGAGCTGTTTTTT. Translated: CASSGLLLGNTGELFF.

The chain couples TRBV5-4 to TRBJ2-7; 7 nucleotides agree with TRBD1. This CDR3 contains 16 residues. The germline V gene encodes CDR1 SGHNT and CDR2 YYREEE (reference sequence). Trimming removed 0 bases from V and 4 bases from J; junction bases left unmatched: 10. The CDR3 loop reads CASSLDKTGWRYEQYF. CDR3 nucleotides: TGTGCCAGCAGCTTGGATAAGACAGGGTGGAGGTACGAGCAGTACTTC.

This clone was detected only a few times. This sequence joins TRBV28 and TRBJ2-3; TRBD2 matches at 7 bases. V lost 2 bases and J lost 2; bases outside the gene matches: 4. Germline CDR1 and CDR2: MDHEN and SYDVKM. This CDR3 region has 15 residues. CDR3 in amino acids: CASSLRAGVTDTQYF. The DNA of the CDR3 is TGTGCCAGCAGTTTAAGGGCGGGAGTCACAGATACGCAGTATTTT.

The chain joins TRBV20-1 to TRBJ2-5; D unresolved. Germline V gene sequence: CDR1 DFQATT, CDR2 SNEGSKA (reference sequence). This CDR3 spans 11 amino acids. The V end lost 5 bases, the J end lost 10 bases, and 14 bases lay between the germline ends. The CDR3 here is CSALQKLDQYF. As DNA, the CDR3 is TGCAGTGCTCTCCAGAAGTTGGACCAGTACTTC.

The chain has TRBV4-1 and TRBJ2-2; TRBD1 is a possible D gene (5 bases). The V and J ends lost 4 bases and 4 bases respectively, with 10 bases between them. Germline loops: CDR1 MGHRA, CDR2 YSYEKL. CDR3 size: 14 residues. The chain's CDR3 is CASSLTDGTGELFF. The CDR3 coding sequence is TGCGCCAGCAGCCTGACAGACGGCACCGGGGAGCTGTTTTTT.

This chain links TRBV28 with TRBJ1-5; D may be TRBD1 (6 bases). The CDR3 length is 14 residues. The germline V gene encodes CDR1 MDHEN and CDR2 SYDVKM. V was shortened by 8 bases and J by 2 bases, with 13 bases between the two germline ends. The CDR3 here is CASHYKGGNQPQHF. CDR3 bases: TGTGCCAGCCATTATAAGGGGGGCAATCAGCCCCAGCATTTT.

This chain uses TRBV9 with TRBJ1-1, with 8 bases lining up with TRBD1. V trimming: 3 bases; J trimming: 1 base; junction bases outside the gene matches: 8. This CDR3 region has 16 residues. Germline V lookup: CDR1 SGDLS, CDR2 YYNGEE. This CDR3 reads CASSAYKDRANTEAFF. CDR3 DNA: TGTGCCAGCAGCGCGTACAAGGACAGGGCGAACACTGAAGCTTTCTTT.

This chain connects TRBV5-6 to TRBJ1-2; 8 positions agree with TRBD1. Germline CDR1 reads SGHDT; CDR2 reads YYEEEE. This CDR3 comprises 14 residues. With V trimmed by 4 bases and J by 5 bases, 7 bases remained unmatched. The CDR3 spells CASSPGQGQYGYTF. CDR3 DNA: TGTGCCAGCAGCCCCGGACAGGGCCAGTATGGCTACACCTTC.

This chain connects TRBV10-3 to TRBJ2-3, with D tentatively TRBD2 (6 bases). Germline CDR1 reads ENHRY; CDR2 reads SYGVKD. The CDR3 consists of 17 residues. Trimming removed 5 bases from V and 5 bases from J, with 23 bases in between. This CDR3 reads CAISTMTRSPQGDTQYF. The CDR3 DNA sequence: TGTGCCATCAGTACCATGACTAGGAGTCCTCAAGGAGATACGCAGTATTTT.

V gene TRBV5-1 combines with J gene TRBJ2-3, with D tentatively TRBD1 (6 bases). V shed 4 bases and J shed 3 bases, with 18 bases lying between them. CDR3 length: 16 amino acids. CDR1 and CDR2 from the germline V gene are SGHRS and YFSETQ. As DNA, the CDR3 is TGCGCCAGCAGCCCAGACACAGGTAGGGGGACAGATACGCAGTATTTT. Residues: CASSPDTGRGTDTQYF.

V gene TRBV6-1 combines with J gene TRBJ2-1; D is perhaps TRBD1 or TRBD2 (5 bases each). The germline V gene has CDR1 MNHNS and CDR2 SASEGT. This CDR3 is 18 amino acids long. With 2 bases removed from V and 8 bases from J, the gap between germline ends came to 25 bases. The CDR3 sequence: CASSERVGGPPYQDEQFF. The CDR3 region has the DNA TGTGCCAGCAGTGAAAGGGTTGGGGGACCGCCCTATCAGGATGAGCAGTTCTTC.

The CDR3 nucleotides read TGTGCCAGCTCACCCCCCGAGGCAACTAATGAAAAACTGTTTTTT. Protein sequence: CASSPPEATNEKLFF. The rearrangement joins TRBV18 to TRBJ1-4; no reliable D call. CDR1 is KGHSH, CDR2 LQKENI, per germline. Deletions cut 3 bases from V and 0 bases from J, with 8 bases between. CDR3 length: 15 amino acids.